The 25 T cell receptor beta chains reported below all come from one sample, sequenced in a study of T cell repertoires in aging, cancer and after chemotherapy. TRB rearrangements spanning V, D and J were amplified using mixed TRB-A/B primers. MiXCR, run by TCRdb on the multiplex PCR reads, gives a single entry per CDR3 protein. The table lists a few hundred distinct CDR3 sequences, 21% of them singletons. Peripheral blood genomic DNA, not sorted cells or RNA, was the template. Material for sequencing was blood. Receptors originate from a human donor with a blood cancer.

The J gene is TRBJ1-2, the V gene TRBV27; D is unclear. This CDR3 is built from 12 residues. V was trimmed by 6 bases and J by 1 base, leaving 6 bases between them. Germline V gene data show CDR1 as MNHEY and CDR2 as SMNVEV (reference sequence). This CDR3 reads CASRNYNYGYTF. In DNA form, the CDR3 reads TGTGCCAGCAGGAATTATAACTATGGCTACACCTTC.

This clonotype qualifies as medium-sized. The chain combines TRBV7-6 with TRBJ2-1, with 8 bases lining up with TRBD1. The CDR3 has 15 amino acids. The V and J ends lost 6 bases and 8 bases, in that order; junction bases with no gene match: 12. Per the germline V gene, CDR1 is SGHVS and CDR2 is FNYEAQ. The CDR3 here is CASRPPGQAWDEQFF. The CDR3 bases are TGTGCCAGCAGACCACCGGGACAGGCTTGGGATGAGCAGTTCTTC.

This chain connects TRBV20-1 to TRBJ1-5; TRBD1 might be the D (5 bases). V dropped 0 bases and J dropped 4 bases, with 13 bases sitting between them. CDR1 is DFQATT, CDR2 SNEGSKA, per germline (reference sequence). The CDR3 is 15 residues long. DNA for the CDR3: TGCAGTGCTAGAGAAGAGGGGACGTGGAATCAGCCCCAGCATTTT. Its protein product is CSAREEGTWNQPQHF.

This clonotype is categorized as medium-sized. The chain combines TRBV19 with TRBJ1-1, with D possibly TRBD1 on 5 matching bases. The CDR3 runs to 15 residues. Germline values: CDR1 LNHDA, CDR2 SQIVND (reference sequence). V gave up 7 bases and J gave up 3 bases, with 18 bases separating them. CDR3 sequence (DNA): TGTGCCAGTAACCGGGGCGGGGGTAGGGACACTGAAGCTTTCTTT. Amino acid sequence: CASNRGGGRDTEAFF.

By share, this clonotype counts as medium-sized (0.01 to 0.1%). CDR3 bases: TGTGCCAGCAGCCCCGGTGACAGACAAAACATTCAGTACTTC. Amino acid sequence: CASSPGDRQNIQYF. The chain employs TRBV5-5 and TRBJ2-4; weak D call: TRBD1 (5 bases). The germline V gene encodes CDR1 SGHKS and CDR2 YYEKEE (reference sequence). CDR3 size: 14 residues. V lost 4 bases and J lost 5, with 13 bases in between.

The rearrangement links TRBV6-5 to TRBJ1-2; possible D gene TRBD1, 6 bases. CDR3 length: 13 residues. With 5 bases removed from V and 5 bases from J, the gap between germline ends came to 12 bases. Germline V gene data show CDR1 as MNHEY and CDR2 as SVGAGI. CDR3 in amino acids: CASSDGTPYGYTF. Here the CDR3 DNA reads TGTGCCAGCAGTGACGGGACACCATATGGCTACACCTTC.

By sample fraction, this clonotype is medium-sized. The V gene is TRBV6-5, the J gene TRBJ1-2; TRBD1 aligns across 7 bases. In germline, CDR1 is MNHEY, CDR2 SVGAGI. There are 15 residues in the CDR3. V lost 2 bases and J lost 5; bases outside the gene matches: 8. The DNA of the CDR3 is TGTGCCAGCAGTTACCAGGGGGGATCCGGGTATGGCTACACCTTC. Protein sequence: CASSYQGGSGYGYTF.

Sample share makes this clonotype medium-sized. The rearrangement joins TRBV6-5 to TRBJ2-5, with D tentatively TRBD2 (6 bases). Germline CDR1 and CDR2: MNHEY and SVGAGI. The CDR3 has 17 residues. Trimming took off 5 bases at V and 1 base at J, with 20 bases between the two ends. CDR3 in DNA: TGTGCCAGCAGTCTCCGCGGTAGCGGAGTACTCCAAGAGACCCAGTACTTC. It specifies CASSLRGSGVLQETQYF.

In its sample, this clonotype ranks as medium-sized. The V call is TRBV27, the J call TRBJ1-2; D remains ambiguous. CDR3 length: 12 amino acids. V lost 6 bases to trimming and J lost 7 bases, with 12 bases between them. The germline CDR1 and CDR2 sequences are MNHEY and SMNVEV (reference sequence). The CDR3 DNA reads as TGTGCCAGCAGGTTCCCGGGTGCTGGCTACACCTTC. Translated: CASRFPGAGYTF.

This clonotype counts as medium-sized. This chain connects TRBV19 to TRBJ2-2, with 8 bases fitting TRBD2. The CDR3 totals 17 residues. CDR1 is LNHDA and CDR2 is SQIVND in the germline V gene (reference sequence). With V trimmed by 0 bases and J by 1 base, 4 bases remained unmatched. As DNA, the CDR3 is TGTGCCAGTAGTATAGACCGCGGGGGGTGGAACACCGGGGAGCTGTTTTTT. Translation: CASSIDRGGWNTGELFF.

By share, this clonotype ranks as large (0.1 to 1%). The chain uses TRBV27 and TRBJ2-2; D is unclear. CDR1 is MNHEY and CDR2 is SMNVEV in the germline V gene (reference sequence). V lost 6 bases and J 2 bases, leaving 13 bases between the germline ends. The CDR3 extends over 15 amino acids. The CDR3 DNA follows: TGTGCCAGCAGACGTCCCGGACCCAACACCGGGGAGCTGTTTTTT. This sequence encodes CASRRPGPNTGELFF.

By share of the sample, this clonotype is medium-sized. The chain combines TRBV30 with TRBJ2-3, with D perhaps TRBD1 (6 bases). Trimming removed 4 bases from V and 4 bases from J, with 6 bases in between. Germline values: CDR1 GTSNPN, CDR2 SVGIG (reference sequence). The CDR3 length is 11 residues. CDR3 loop: CAWTGADTQYF. CDR3 DNA: TGTGCCTGGACAGGGGCAGATACGCAGTATTTT.

This clonotype is deemed medium-sized (0.01 to 0.1%). The chain carries TRBV6-5 and TRBJ2-3, with TRBD2 as a possible D gene (6 bases). Trimming took off 6 bases at V and 1 base at J, with 11 bases between the two ends. The CDR3 spans 14 residues. Germline V gene sequence: CDR1 MNHEY, CDR2 SVGAGI. DNA for the CDR3: TGTGCCAGCAGCGGGGGACTCGGCACAGATACGCAGTATTTT. This sequence encodes CASSGGLGTDTQYF.

V is TRBV7-2 and J is TRBJ2-5; TRBD1 is a possible D gene (5 bases). In germline, CDR1 is SGHTA, CDR2 FQGNSA. V was shortened by 1 base and J by 7 bases, with 13 bases between the two germline ends. This CDR3 is built from 14 residues. The CDR3 DNA follows: TGTGCCAGCAGCTTAGGTGGTGGGGCAGGGACCCAGTACTTC. Translation: CASSLGGGAGTQYF.

Notes on this clonotype: This may be a read error: a much more frequent sequence differs by one nucleotide. The chain carries TRBV19 and TRBJ2-7, with D possibly TRBD1 on 6 matching bases. The CDR3 spans 16 residues. CDR1 and CDR2 (germline): LNHDA, SQIVND (reference sequence). DNA for the CDR3: TGTGCCAGTAGTCCGACTCAGGGGCTGAGCTCCTACGAGCAGCACTTC. Encoded protein: CASSPTQGLSSYEQHF.

Turning to this clonotype: This sequence may be a read error, since a much larger clone differs from it by one base. The chain uses TRBV6-6 and TRBJ2-1, with D perhaps TRBD1 or TRBD2 (5 bases each). This CDR3 is 21 amino acids long. Germline CDR1 reads MNHNY; CDR2 reads SVGAGI (reference sequence). V shed 2 bases and J shed 0 bases, with 26 bases lying between them. The CDR3 DNA reads TGTGCCAGCAGTTACCCTGGCAGGAGGATGGGCAAGGGGTTCTCCTACAATGAGCAGTTCTTC. Amino acid sequence: CASSYPGRRMGKGFSYNEQFF.

V is TRBV7-9 and J is TRBJ2-5; D possibly corresponds to TRBD1 (5 bases). V was pared by 2 bases and J by 1 base, with 11 bases between. CDR3 length equals 15 residues. Germline V gene sequence: CDR1 SEHNR, CDR2 FQNEAQ (reference sequence). The CDR3 spells CASSLKGQIQETQYF. CDR3 in DNA: TGTGCCAGCAGCTTAAAGGGGCAGATCCAAGAGACCCAGTACTTC.

This clonotype is termed medium-sized. The J gene is TRBJ2-5, the V gene TRBV12-3 or TRBV12-4; no clear D. Trimming left V 6 bases short and J 7 bases short, with 15 bases between. The CDR3 spans 13 residues. CDR3 nucleotide sequence: TGTGCCAGCAGCAGAGACCCTTGGGGGACCCAGTACTTC. This translates into CASSRDPWGTQYF.

The rearrangement uses TRBV5-1 and TRBJ2-1; TRBD2 aligns across 7 bases. Germline trimming cut 4 bases from V and 0 bases from J; bases unmatched to any gene: 4. The CDR3 contains 15 residues. CDR1 and CDR2 (germline): SGHRS, YFSETQ. The chain's CDR3 is CASSGGGTSYNEQFF. The CDR3 region has the DNA TGCGCCAGCAGCGGGGGGGGGACCTCCTACAATGAGCAGTTCTTC.

This clonotype was seen once. The chain's CDR3 is CASSKYSGGGQPQHF. DNA of the CDR3: TGTGCCAGCAGTAAGTACTCAGGGGGCGGCCAGCCCCAGCATTTT. The chain joins TRBV12-3 or TRBV12-4 to TRBJ1-5; 8 bases agree with TRBD1. CDR3 size: 15 residues. V was pared by 5 bases and J by 7 bases, with 10 bases of the junction left unmatched.

The chain combines TRBV18 with TRBJ2-1; 7 bases fit TRBD1. The trim removed 0 bases at V and 3 bases at J, leaving 5 bases unmatched. The CDR3 sequence is 16 residues long. Germline assignment: CDR1 KGHSH and CDR2 LQKENI. This CDR3 reads CASSPPNQGVYNEQFF. Here the CDR3 DNA reads TGTGCCAGCTCACCACCGAACCAGGGGGTCTACAATGAGCAGTTCTTC.

V is TRBV10-3 and J is TRBJ1-2; D gene uncertain. Trimming took off 0 bases at V and 4 bases at J, with 6 bases between the two ends. In germline, CDR1 is ENHRY, CDR2 SYGVKD. The CDR3 extends over 13 amino acids. CDR3 nucleotides: TGTGCCATCAGTGAGTCCCCCGCCTATGGCTACACCTTC. Translated, it gives CAISESPAYGYTF.

This clonotype qualifies as medium-sized. The chain links TRBV10-3 to TRBJ2-1; D may be TRBD2 (5 bases). The CDR3 has 16 amino acids. V dropped 3 bases and J dropped 11 bases, with 23 bases sitting between them. CDR1 is ENHRY, CDR2 SYGVKD, per germline. The CDR3 loop is CAISDEVRVGESKQFF. As DNA, the CDR3 is TGTGCCATCAGTGACGAAGTGAGGGTCGGGGAGTCGAAGCAGTTCTTC.

This clonotype is categorized as medium-sized. The V call is TRBV7-6, the J call TRBJ2-5; 13 positions agree with TRBD2. The trim removed 5 bases at V and 5 bases at J, leaving 11 bases unmatched. The CDR3 is 17 amino acids. CDR1 SGHVS and CDR2 FNYEAQ come from the germline V gene. CDR3 in amino acids: CASSRERTSGSRETQYF. The CDR3 DNA reads as TGTGCCAGCAGCCGGGAACGGACTAGCGGGAGTAGGGAGACCCAGTACTTC.

This clonotype is hyperexpanded in the sample. The rearrangement links TRBV19 to TRBJ1-5, with D unresolved. The CDR3 sequence is 14 residues long. Trimming cost V 3 bases and J 5 bases, with 11 bases left between them. Germline V gives CDR1 LNHDA, CDR2 SQIVND (reference sequence). CDR3 amino acids: CASSIYGTDQPQHF. CDR3 coding DNA: TGTGCCAGTAGTATTTATGGTACGGATCAGCCCCAGCATTTT.